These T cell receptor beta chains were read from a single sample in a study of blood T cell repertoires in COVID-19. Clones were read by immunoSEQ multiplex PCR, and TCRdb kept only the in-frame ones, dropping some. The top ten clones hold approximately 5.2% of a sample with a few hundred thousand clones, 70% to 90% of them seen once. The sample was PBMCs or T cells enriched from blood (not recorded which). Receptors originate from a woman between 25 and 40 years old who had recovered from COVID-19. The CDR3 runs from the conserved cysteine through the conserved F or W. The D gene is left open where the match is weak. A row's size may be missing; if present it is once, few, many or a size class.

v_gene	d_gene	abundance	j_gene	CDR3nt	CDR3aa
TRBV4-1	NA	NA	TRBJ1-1	TGCGCCAGCAGCCCACCCGCGGGGTTAAAGGCGGTCACTGAAGCTTTCTTT	CASSPPAGLKAVTEAFF
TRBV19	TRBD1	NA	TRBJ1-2	TGTGCCAGTAGTGTCGACAGGGAAGGCGTCTACACCTTC	CASSVDREGVYTF
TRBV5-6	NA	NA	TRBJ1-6	TGTGCCAGCAGCTTGGCCGGAGGGGCGCGGATCTCACCCCTCCACTTT	CASSLAGGARISPLHF
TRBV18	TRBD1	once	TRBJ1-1	TGTGCCAGCTCCTCCAAGGTAGGGACAGGGTGGACTGAAGCTTTCTTT	CASSSKVGTGWTEAFF
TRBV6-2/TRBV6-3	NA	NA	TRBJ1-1	TGTGCCAGCAGTTCCCCAATCGGGTTCACTGAAGCTTTCTTT	CASSSPIGFTEAFF
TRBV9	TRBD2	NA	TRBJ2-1	TGTGCCAGCAGCGTAGGGGGGGGAACCTACAATGAGCAGTTCTTC	CASSVGGGTYNEQFF
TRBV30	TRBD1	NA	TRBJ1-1	TGTGCCTGGAGGAGACAGGGCAACACTGAAGCTTTCTTT	CAWRRQGNTEAFF
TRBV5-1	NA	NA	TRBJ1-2	TGCGCCAGCAGCTTGGCCGACTATGGCTACACCTTC	CASSLADYGYTF
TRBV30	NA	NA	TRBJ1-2	TGTGCCTGGAGTACCCGAAACCGGGACTTCTATGGCTACACCTTC	CAWSTRNRDFYGYTF
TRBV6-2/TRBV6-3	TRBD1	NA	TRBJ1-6	TGTGCCAGCAGTTACCCAGGAACAGGGGGTGGTAATTCACCCCTCCACTTT	CASSYPGTGGGNSPLHF
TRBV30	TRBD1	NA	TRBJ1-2	TGTGCCTGGAGCGGACAGGGCCTCAACTATGGCTACACCTTC	CAWSGQGLNYGYTF
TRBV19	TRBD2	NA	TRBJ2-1	TGTGCCAGTAGTATAGAAGTAGCGGGGGGGCCGGTAGGGAATGAGCAGTTCTTC	CASSIEVAGGPVGNEQFF
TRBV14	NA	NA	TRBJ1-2	TGTGCCAGCAGCCAGGGTTTAAGGAGTCTTGGCTACACCTTC	CASSQGLRSLGYTF
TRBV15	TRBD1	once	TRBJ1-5	TGTGCCACCAGAGACAGGGGGAATCAGCCCCAGCATTTT	CATRDRGNQPQHF
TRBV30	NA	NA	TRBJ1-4	TGTGCTCAATCACGAGGTTTCGGTGAAAAACTGTTTTTT	CAQSRGFGEKLFF
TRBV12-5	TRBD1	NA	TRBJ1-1	TGTGCTAGTGGTTTGGGCCCCGGTAGGGACAGGATCGACACTGAAGCTTTCTTT	CASGLGPGRDRIDTEAFF
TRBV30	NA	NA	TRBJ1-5	TGTGCCTGGGGCGCAGGGTTGCAGCCCCAGCATTTT	CAWGAGLQPQHF
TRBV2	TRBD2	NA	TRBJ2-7	TGTGCCAGCAGGGGACTAGCGGGGGACTCATCCTACGAGCAGTACTTC	CASRGLAGDSSYEQYF
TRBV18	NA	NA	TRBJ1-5	TGTGCCAGCTCACCACCGGGCCAGCCCCAGCATTTT	CASSPPGQPQHF
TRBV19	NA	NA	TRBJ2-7	TGTGCCAGTAGTAGGCGGGTGGGCGAGCAGTACTTC	CASSRRVGEQYF
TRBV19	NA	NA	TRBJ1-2	TGTGCCAGCCGAACAGGTGGATCTAACTATGGCTACACCTTC	CASRTGGSNYGYTF
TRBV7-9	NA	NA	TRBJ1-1	TGTGCCAGCAGCTTACGCGGGGGGCGTACGTACACTGAAGCTTTCTTT	CASSLRGGRTYTEAFF
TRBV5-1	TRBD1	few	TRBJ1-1	TGCGCCAGCAGCTTTGGACAGGGGGCTTTCTTT	CASSFGQGAFF
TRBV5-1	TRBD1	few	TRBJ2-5	TGCGCCAGCAGCTTGGGACAGGGTTGGGAGACCCAGTACTTC	CASSLGQGWETQYF
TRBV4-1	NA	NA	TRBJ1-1	TGCGCCAGCAGCCAGGGGGCACAAGTCACTGAAGCTTTCTTT	CASSQGAQVTEAFF
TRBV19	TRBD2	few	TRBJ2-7	TGTGCCAGTAGTATGGGGGGGACCTCATACGAGCAGTACTTC	CASSMGGTSYEQYF
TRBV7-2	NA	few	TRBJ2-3	TGTGCCAGCAGCGCAACCCGGGGTGGGCCCACAGATACGCAGTATTTT	CASSATRGGPTDTQYF
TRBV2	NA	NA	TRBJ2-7	TGTGCCAGCAGTGAAAGGGGTCAGCCGAGCTCCTACGAGCAGTACTTC	CASSERGQPSSYEQYF
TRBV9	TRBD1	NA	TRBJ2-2	TGTGCCAGCAGCGTAGCTCCGACAGGGGCCGGGGAGCTGTTTTTT	CASSVAPTGAGELFF
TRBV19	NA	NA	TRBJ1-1	TGTGCCAGTAGAACGACAGCTAGGGCTTTCTTT	CASRTTARAFF
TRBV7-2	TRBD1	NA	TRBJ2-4	TGTGCCAGCAGCTTCGGACAGGGGGCCGGAAACATTCAGTACTTC	CASSFGQGAGNIQYF
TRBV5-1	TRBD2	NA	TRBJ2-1	TGCGCCAGCAGCGGGAGCGGGGGGAACTACAATGAGCAGTTCTTC	CASSGSGGNYNEQFF
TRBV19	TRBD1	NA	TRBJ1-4	TGTGCCAGTAGTAGGGACAGCTTTAATGAAAAACTGTTTTTT	CASSRDSFNEKLFF
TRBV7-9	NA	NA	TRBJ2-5	TGTGCCAGCAGCCCCGGGACACCCCAAGAGACCCAGTACTTC	CASSPGTPQETQYF
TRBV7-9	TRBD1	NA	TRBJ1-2	TGTGCCAGCAGCTTAGACCGGGACAGGGGCTACACCTTC	CASSLDRDRGYTF
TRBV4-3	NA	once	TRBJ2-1	TGCGCCAGCAGCCAAGTATCCGGCGGATACAATGAGCAGTTCTTC	CASSQVSGGYNEQFF
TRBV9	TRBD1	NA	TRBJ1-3	TGTGCCAGCAGCGTTCAGGGACAGATCTCTGGAAACACCATATATTTT	CASSVQGQISGNTIYF
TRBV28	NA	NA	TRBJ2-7	TGTGCCAGCAGTACCACTAGACAATTGTACGAGCAGTACTTC	CASSTTRQLYEQYF
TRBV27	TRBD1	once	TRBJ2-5	TGTGCCAGCAGTTTGGACAGGGGCGGGGGGACCCAGTACTTC	CASSLDRGGGTQYF
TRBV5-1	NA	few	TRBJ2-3	TGCGCCAGCAGCCCTGGGACTTTGGGGGATACGCAGTATTTT	CASSPGTLGDTQYF
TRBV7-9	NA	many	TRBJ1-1	TGTGCCAGCAGACTTTCCCATGAAGCTTTCTTT	CASRLSHEAFF
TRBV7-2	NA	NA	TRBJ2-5	TGTGCCAGCAGCTTAGCAATACTAGGCGGGGAGACCCAGTACTTC	CASSLAILGGETQYF
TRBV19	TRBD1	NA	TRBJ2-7	TGTGCCAGTAGTATTTCACAGGGGAACGAGCAGTACTTC	CASSISQGNEQYF
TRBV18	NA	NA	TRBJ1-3	TGTGCCAGCTCACCAGCAGGAGGGGACGGAAACACCATATATTTT	CASSPAGGDGNTIYF
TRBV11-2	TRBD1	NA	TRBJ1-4	TGTGCCAGCAGCTTGGACAGGGGGTATTTTGGGACAACTAATGAAAAACTGTTTTTT	CASSLDRGYFGTTNEKLFF
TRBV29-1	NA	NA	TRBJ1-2	TGCAGCGTTGAAGCCCCGGGGGGCGGGGGCTACACCTTC	CSVEAPGGGGYTF
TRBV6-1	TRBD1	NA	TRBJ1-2	TGTGCCAGCAGTGAACTAGGCGTGGGACAGGCCTATGGCTACACCTTC	CASSELGVGQAYGYTF
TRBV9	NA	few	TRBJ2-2	TGTGCCAGCAGCGTAGTCGGGAACACCGGGGAGCTGTTTTTT	CASSVVGNTGELFF
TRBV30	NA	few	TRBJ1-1	TGTGCCTGGAGTAGTTGGGGAGCAAACACTGAAGCTTTCTTT	CAWSSWGANTEAFF
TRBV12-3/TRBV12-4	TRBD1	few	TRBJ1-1	TGTGCCAGCAGTTGGACAGGGAAGTCTGAAGCTTTCTTT	CASSWTGKSEAFF
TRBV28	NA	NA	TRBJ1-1	TGTGCCAGCAGTTTGTTTACCCACAGGAAGGTGAACACTGAAGCTTTCTTT	CASSLFTHRKVNTEAFF
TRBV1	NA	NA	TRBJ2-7	TGCACCAGCAGACTTACCCCTGAGACTAGCAGGTCCTACGAGCAGTACTTC	CTSRLTPETSRSYEQYF
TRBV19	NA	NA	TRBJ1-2	TGTGCCAGTAGTATAGGAGTTTCCTATGGCTACACCTTC	CASSIGVSYGYTF
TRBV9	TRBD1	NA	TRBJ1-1	TGTGCCAGCAGCGTGGGGACAGGGCAAACTGAAGCTTTCTTT	CASSVGTGQTEAFF
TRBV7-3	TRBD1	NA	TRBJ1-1	TGTGCCAGCAGCTGGGGACAGGGGAACACTGAAGCTTTCTTT	CASSWGQGNTEAFF